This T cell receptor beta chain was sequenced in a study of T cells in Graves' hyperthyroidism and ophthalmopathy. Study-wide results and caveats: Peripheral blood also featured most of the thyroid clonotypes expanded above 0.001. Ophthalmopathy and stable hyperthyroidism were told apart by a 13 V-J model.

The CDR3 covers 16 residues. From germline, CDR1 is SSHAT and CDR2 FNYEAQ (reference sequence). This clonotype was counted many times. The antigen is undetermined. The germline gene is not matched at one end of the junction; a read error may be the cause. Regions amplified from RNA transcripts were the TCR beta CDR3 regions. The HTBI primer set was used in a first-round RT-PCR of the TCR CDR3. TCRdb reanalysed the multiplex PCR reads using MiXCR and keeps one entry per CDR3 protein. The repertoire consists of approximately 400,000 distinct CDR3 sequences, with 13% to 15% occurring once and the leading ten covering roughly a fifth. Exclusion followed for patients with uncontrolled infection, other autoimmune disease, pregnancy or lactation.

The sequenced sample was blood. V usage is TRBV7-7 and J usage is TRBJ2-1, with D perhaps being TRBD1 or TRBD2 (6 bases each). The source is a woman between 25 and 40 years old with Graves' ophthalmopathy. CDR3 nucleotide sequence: TGTGCTAGCAGCTTCGCCTCGGGGGCGACAAGAAATGAGCAGTTCTTC. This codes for CASSFASGATRNEQFF. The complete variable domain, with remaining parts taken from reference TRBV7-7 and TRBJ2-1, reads GAGVSQSPRYKVTKRGQDVTLRCDPISSHATLYWYQQALGQGPEFLTYFNYEAQPDKSGLPSDRFSAERPEGSISTLTIQRTEQRDSAMYRCASSFASGATRNEQFFGPGTRLTVL.